The T cell receptor beta chain under discussion was sequenced for a study of T cells after yellow fever vaccination. This clonotype was observed a handful of times. Its antigen is currently unknown. Study-wide points: The booster response re-showed most primary clones: over 95% CD4, more than 70% CD8. Researchers noted that a small share of clonotypes showed up in both CD4 and CD8 compartments.

Making TCR cDNA involved 5'RACE template switching, which added UMIs and a universal primer site. TCRdb reprocessed the 5' RACE reads via MiXCR and lists one record per CDR3 protein. The repertoire holds about 340,000 distinct CDR3 sequences, with around 3.9% as singletons. Per germline, CDR1 LGHDT and CDR2 YNNKEL (reference sequence). Trimming stripped 10 bases from V and 2 bases from J, with 15 bases between. The CDR3 spans 15 residues. Material: PBMCs, obtained 5 days after the yellow fever booster vaccination. The V call is TRBV3-1, the J call TRBJ1-6; D remains unclear. This clonotype originated in a man between 18 and 35 years old who received the YFV17D yellow fever vaccine. The CDR3 loop is CATKKGDAYNSPLHF. The CDR3, as DNA: TGTGCCACCAAGAAAGGAGACGCCTATAATTCACCCCTCCACTTT.